This TCR beta chain was captured in a study of PD-1 blockade in classical Hodgkin lymphoma. Whole-study results and caveats: Significantly greater TCR diversity emerged by C4D1 in CD4+ cells but not CD8+ cells.

Turning to this clone: The antigen is unknown.

Each patient experienced a relapse that followed autologous stem cell transplantation, and brentuximab vedotin exposure varied. The V end was cut by 3 bases, the J end by 8 bases, with 13 bases between. Germline CDR1 and CDR2: KGHSH and LQKENI. The CDR3 spans 13 residues. Sequencing was performed with immunoSEQ multiplex PCR; in TCRdb, only in-frame clones are kept and a portion is missing. Here the sample spans almost 85,000 clones, roughly 90% being singletons. The TCR originated in a human donor with classical Hodgkin lymphoma. V gene TRBV18 combines with J gene TRBJ1-2, with a tentative D call TRBD1 (6 bases). The source was peripheral blood mononuclear cells (PBMCs), collected at baseline. CDR3 in amino acids: CASSPVPGEGYTF. The DNA of the CDR3 is TGTGCCAGCTCACCTGTCCCAGGGGAGGGCTACACCTTC. Together with reference TRBV18 and TRBJ1-2, the CDR3 gives the full variable domain: NAGVMQNPRHLVRRRGQEARLRCSPMKGHSHVYWYRQLPEEGLKFMVYLQKENIIDESGMPKERFSAEFPKEGPSILRIQQVVRGDSAAYFCASSPVPGEGYTFGSGTRLTVV.